The 3 T cell receptor beta chains presented below share a single source sample, sequenced in a study of CD8+ T cells in alopecia areata. Following RNA extraction, reverse transcription yielded cDNA that acted as the sequencing template. Assay used: immunoSEQ multiplex PCR; TCRdb lists only in-frame clones, some missing. The table lists over 100,000 clones, with no singletons. The sample taken for sequencing was lesional skin. These receptors were taken from a C3H/HeJ mouse with alopecia areata. This mouse strain has H2-k as its MHC haplotype.

This clone was seen a handful of times. Gene names are the mouse ones. With the read ending 4 residues before the CDR3 end, the germline J gene is used to fill in that end. The chain carries TRBV16 and TRBJ2-7; D perhaps matches TRBD1 (6 bases). The germline V and J ends were trimmed by 0 bases and 3 bases, with 12 bases remaining between them. This CDR3 comprises 15 residues. Germline CDR1 SGHSA, CDR2 FRNQAP. The CDR3 sequence: CASSLDGTNIYEQYF. CDR3 DNA, as far as it was read: TGTGCAAGCAGCTTAGATGGGACAAACATCTAT.

For this clone: Gene names refer to mouse genes. Read sequence stops 4 residues before the CDR3 end, and the germline J gene provides the missing end. The genes are TRBV13-3 and TRBJ2-3; D may be TRBD2 (7 bases). CDR1 and CDR2 (germline): NNHDY, SYVADS. Trimming took 5 bases from V and 1 from J, leaving 20 bases between them. CDR3 size: 17 residues. CDR3 amino acids: CASRPNWGEGGAETLYF. The covered CDR3 bases are TGTGCCAGCAGGCCTAACTGGGGAGAGGGGGGTGCAGAA.

This clone has only a few counts. Each gene name is a mouse one. Read coverage stops 4 residues before the CDR3 terminus; the germline J gene supplies the remainder. The same CDR3 is also encoded by other DNA sequences in this sample. The chain combines TRBV19 with TRBJ2-5, with 9 nucleotides matching TRBD1. Germline-derived CDR1 and CDR2 are FNHDT and SITEND (reference sequence). CDR3 size: 14 residues. The CDR3 DNA, read in part, is TGTGCCAGCAGTCCCGGGACAGGGCTGGAC. This translates into CASSPGTGLD. Given in full, the CDR3 is CASSPGTGLDTQYF.